This T cell receptor beta chain emerged from a study of T-cell memory formation after mild COVID-19. General study points: Memory cells collected pre-infection included some clones that later responded, suggesting cross-reactive memory joined.

Details on this clonotype: Its antigen is not identified.

5'RACE, which relied on constant-segment primers, yielded TCR alpha and TCR beta cDNA libraries carrying sample barcodes and UMIs. MiXCR, run by TCRdb on the 5' RACE reads, gives a single entry per CDR3 protein. The sample shows roughly 610,000 distinct CDR3 sequences, approximately 15% of them seen only once. Germline CDR1 reads MNHEY; CDR2 reads SVGEGT. The CDR3 has 14 amino acids. Trimming at V came to 7 bases and at J to 3 bases, leaving 7 bases not matched to a gene. This receptor was identified in an adult woman who had mild COVID-19 (a few samples of this study predate the infection). Cell type and time point are not known. The sample taken for sequencing was PBMCs or a T cell subset sorted from them (not recorded which). V gene TRBV6-2 or TRBV6-3 combines with J gene TRBJ2-7; 9 positions agree with TRBD2. The chain's CDR3 is CASTEATSGYEQYF. In DNA form, the CDR3 reads TGTGCCAGCACCGAGGCGACTAGCGGCTACGAGCAGTACTTC.